In this sample, the clone carrying this T cell receptor beta chain turned up a few times. The sample comes from a study of beta chain features in type 1 diabetes. Study as a whole: No patient-donor differences in age, gender, total cells or subset yield. There were around 100,000,000 sorted cells examined across all samples.

TCRB transcripts that were expressed got sequenced, as all of the isolated RNA had been reverse transcribed. The assay was immunoSEQ multiplex PCR, and TCRdb's table has in-frame clones only and misses some. The sample carries around 150,000 clones, about 7% recorded once. Germline-derived CDR1 and CDR2 are KGHSH and LQKENI. The length of the CDR3 is 14 residues. Trimming took off 3 bases at V and 3 bases at J, with 12 bases between the two ends. The sample was central memory CD4+ T cells from blood. The source of this sequence is a young woman in good health. V is TRBV18 and J is TRBJ2-7, with D possibly TRBD1 on 6 matching bases. CDR3 nucleotides: TGTGCCAGCTCACCCGCGGACAGAGTCTACGAGCAGTACTTC. Its protein product is CASSPADRVYEQYF.